This TCR beta chain was found in a study of blood T cells in healthy people across ages. The germline CDR1 and CDR2 sequences are MNHEY and SVGEGT. Trimming left V 8 bases short and J 4 bases short, with 18 bases between. The CDR3 totals 15 residues. Then a second PCR, running roughly 7 to 11 cycles, was carried out with a sample-barcoded 5' primer and a J-beta primer mix. TCRdb fed the 5' RACE reads into MiXCR, producing one record per CDR3 protein. The sample carries over 1,500,000 distinct CDR3 sequences, less than 50% recorded once. This clonotype has only a few counts. The V and J genes are TRBV6-2 or TRBV6-3 and TRBJ2-4; perhaps TRBD2 as D (6 bases). The sequence was collected from a woman between 40 and 50 years old in good health. Sequencing input: blood. This chain's CDR3 is CASGLGGSRKNIQYF. The CDR3 DNA reads TGTGCCAGCGGGCTCGGGGGATCGAGAAAAAACATTCAGTACTTC.